This entry features one T cell receptor (beta chain) sequence. Its antigen is not identified. The analysis combined second doses at about 4 or about 12 weeks. The data stem from a study of T cell responses to AZD1222 COVID-19 vaccine. Profiling relied on immunoSEQ multiplex PCR, and the TCRdb table lists in-frame clones only, not all of them. The table records 30,000 to 35,000 clones, about 80% of them present only once. Study observations and caveats: Nearly half of spike-specific TCRs reportedly target unmutated variant regions. Donors skewed white British and female; clonal diversity was possibly underestimated. Only 5 or 6 individuals given AZD1222 were seropositive at baseline.

The germline V gene encodes CDR1 SGHAT and CDR2 FQDESV (reference sequence). The V end was cut by 6 bases, the J end by 2 bases, with 11 bases between. The CDR3 totals 14 residues. V and J are TRBV11-1 and TRBJ2-1; D may be TRBD1 (5 bases). This sequence was found in an adult who received the AZD1222 COVID-19 vaccine. The sequences come from peripheral blood, collected 28 days after the second AZD1222 dose. This chain's CDR3 is CASRAPGTYNEQFF. The CDR3 region has the DNA TGTGCCAGCAGAGCGCCAGGGACCTACAATGAGCAGTTCTTC.